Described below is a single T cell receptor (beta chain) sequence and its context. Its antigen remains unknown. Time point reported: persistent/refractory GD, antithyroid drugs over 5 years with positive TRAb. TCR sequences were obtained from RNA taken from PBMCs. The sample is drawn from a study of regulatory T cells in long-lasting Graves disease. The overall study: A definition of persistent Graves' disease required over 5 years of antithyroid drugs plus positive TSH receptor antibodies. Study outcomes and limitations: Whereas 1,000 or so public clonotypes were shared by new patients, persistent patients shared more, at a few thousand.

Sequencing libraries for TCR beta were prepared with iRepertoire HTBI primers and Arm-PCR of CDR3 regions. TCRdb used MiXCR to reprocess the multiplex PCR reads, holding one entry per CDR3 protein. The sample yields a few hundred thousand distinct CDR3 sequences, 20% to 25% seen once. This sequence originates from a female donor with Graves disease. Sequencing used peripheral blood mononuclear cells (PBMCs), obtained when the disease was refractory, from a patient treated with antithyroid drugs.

The CDR3 DNA is TGTGCCAGCAAGTCGGACGATCGCACTGAAGCTTTCTTT. This encodes CASKSDDRTEAFF. This chain uses TRBV6-2 or TRBV6-3 with TRBJ1-1; D unresolved. The V and J ends lost 7 bases and 4 bases respectively, with 13 bases between them. The germline CDR1 and CDR2 sequences are MNHEY and SVGEGT. The CDR3 sequence is 13 residues long.